The source of this T cell receptor (beta chain) is a study of cytomegalovirus exposure and HLA in healthy donors. PCR involved 60 Vbeta and 13 Jbeta primers. Sequenced by immunoSEQ multiplex PCR; TCRdb stores in-frame clones only, minus some. The sample has 150,000 to 200,000 clones; 65% to 85% are singletons. About this clone itself: The same CDR3 arises from other DNA sequences in this sample as well.

CDR1 is MNHEY and CDR2 is SVGAGI in the germline V gene. CDR3 length equals 14 residues. V lost 3 bases and J lost 5; bases outside the gene matches: 4. This chain connects TRBV6-5 to TRBJ1-2; 9 bases fit TRBD1. The sample was PBMCs. The receptor's source is a female donor in good health and CMV-seronegative. The CDR3 region has the DNA TGTGCCAGCAGTTATAGACAGGGGGGGTATGGCTACACCTTC. This gives the protein CASSYRQGGYGYTF.